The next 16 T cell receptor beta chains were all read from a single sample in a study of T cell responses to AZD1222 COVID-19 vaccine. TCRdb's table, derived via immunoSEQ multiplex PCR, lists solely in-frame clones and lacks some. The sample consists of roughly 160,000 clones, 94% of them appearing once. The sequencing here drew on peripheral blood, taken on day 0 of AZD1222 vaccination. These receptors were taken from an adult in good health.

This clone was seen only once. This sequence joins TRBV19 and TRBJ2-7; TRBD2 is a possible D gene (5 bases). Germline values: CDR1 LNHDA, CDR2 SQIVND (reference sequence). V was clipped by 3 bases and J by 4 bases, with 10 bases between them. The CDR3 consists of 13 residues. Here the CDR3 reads CASSMGRTYEQYF. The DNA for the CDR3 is TGTGCCAGTAGTATGGGGAGAACGTACGAGCAGTACTTC.

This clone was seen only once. The CDR3, as DNA: TGTGCCAGCAGTTTCGATAGGGGGGCTGAAGCTTTCTTT. Its translation is CASSFDRGAEAFF. The chain employs TRBV27 and TRBJ1-1; D perhaps matches TRBD1 (6 bases). The V gene's germline CDR1 is MNHEY and CDR2 SMNVEV (reference sequence). Trimming stripped 3 bases from V and 6 bases from J, with 11 bases between. The CDR3 runs to 13 residues.

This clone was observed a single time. CDR3 nucleotide sequence: TGCGCCAGCAGCCAACGGCAGGGAGAGCACGAGCAGTACTTC. Protein: CASSQRQGEHEQYF. The rearrangement uses TRBV4-1 and TRBJ2-7, with D possibly being TRBD1 or TRBD2 (5 bases each). The CDR3 has 14 residues. Per the germline V gene, CDR1 is MGHRA and CDR2 is YSYEKL. V was shortened by 2 bases and J by 5 bases, with 13 bases between the two germline ends.

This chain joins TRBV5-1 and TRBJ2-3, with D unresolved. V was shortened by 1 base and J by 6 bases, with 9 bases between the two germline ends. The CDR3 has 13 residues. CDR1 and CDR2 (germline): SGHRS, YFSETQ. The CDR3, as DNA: TGCGCCAGCAGCTTGTATATGGGGGATACGCAGTATTTT. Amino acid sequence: CASSLYMGDTQYF.

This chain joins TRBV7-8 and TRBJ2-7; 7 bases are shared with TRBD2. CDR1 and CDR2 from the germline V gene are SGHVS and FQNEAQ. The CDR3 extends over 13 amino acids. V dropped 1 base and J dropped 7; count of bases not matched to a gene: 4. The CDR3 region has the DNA TGTGCCAGCAGCTTAGGTCCAGCGGGAGAGCAGTACTTC. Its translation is CASSLGPAGEQYF.

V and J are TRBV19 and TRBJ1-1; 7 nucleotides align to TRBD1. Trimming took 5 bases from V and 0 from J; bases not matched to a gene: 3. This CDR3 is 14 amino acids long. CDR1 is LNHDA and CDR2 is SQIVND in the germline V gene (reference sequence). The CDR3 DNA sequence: TGTGCCAGTAGTTGGACAGGCATGAACACTGAAGCTTTCTTT. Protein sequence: CASSWTGMNTEAFF.

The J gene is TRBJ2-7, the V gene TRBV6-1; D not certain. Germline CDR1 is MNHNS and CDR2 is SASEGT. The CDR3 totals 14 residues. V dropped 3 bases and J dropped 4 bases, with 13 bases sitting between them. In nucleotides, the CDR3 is TGTGCCAGCAGTGATAGTCTAGGCTTATACGAGCAGTACTTC. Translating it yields CASSDSLGLYEQYF.

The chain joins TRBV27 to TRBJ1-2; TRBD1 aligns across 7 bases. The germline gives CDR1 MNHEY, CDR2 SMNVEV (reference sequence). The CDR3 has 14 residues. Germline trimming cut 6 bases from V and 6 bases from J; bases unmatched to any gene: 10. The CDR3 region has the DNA TGTGCCAGCAGGCCACAACGACAGGGAGATGGCTACACCTTC. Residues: CASRPQRQGDGYTF.

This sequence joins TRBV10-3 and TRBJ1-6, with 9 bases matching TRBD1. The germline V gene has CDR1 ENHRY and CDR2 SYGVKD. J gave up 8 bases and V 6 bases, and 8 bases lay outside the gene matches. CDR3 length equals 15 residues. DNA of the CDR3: TGTGCCATCAGGGCCCGGACAGGGGAAGATTCACCCCTCCACTTT. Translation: CAIRARTGEDSPLHF.

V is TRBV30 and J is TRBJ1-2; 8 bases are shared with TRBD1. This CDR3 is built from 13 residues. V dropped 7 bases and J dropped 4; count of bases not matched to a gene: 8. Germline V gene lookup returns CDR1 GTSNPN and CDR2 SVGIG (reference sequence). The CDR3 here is CASTGQVAYGYTF. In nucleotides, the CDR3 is TGTGCCTCCACGGGACAGGTGGCCTATGGCTACACCTTC.

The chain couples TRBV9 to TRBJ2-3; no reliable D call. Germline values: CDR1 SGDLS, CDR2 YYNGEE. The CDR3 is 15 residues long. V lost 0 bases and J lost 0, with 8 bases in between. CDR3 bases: TGTGCCAGCAGCGTAGTCGACGGGAGCACAGATACGCAGTATTTT. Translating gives CASSVVDGSTDTQYF.

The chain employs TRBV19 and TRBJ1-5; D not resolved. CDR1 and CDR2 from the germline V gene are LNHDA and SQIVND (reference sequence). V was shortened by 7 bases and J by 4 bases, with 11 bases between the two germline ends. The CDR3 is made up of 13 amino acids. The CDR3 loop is CASTVGGNQPQHF. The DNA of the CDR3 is TGTGCCAGTACGGTGGGAGGAAATCAGCCCCAGCATTTT.

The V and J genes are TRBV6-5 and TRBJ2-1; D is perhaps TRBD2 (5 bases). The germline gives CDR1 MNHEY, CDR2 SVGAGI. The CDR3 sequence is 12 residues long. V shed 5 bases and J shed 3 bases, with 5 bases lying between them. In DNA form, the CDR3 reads TGTGCCAGCAGTCGGGACTACAATGAGCAGTTCTTC. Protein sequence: CASSRDYNEQFF.

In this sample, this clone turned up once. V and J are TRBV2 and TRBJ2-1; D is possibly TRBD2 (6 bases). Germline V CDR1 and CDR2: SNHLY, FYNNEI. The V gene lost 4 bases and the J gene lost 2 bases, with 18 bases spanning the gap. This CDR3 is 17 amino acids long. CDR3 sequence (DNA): TGTGCCAGCAGTGGAGGAGGTCGGGAGTTTGCCTACAATGAGCAGTTCTTC. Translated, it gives CASSGGGREFAYNEQFF.

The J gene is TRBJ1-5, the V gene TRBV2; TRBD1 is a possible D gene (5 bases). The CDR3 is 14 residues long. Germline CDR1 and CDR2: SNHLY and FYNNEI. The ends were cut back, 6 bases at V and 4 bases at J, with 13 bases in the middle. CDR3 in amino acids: CASSAQGRNQPQHF. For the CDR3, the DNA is TGTGCCAGCAGCGCCCAGGGCAGGAATCAGCCCCAGCATTTT.

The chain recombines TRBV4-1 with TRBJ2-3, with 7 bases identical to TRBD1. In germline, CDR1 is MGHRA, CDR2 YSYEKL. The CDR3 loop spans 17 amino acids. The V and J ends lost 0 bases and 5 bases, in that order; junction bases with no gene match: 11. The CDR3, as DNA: TGCGCCAGCAGCCAAGATCGCCCGGACAGGCGATTAGATACGCAGTATTTT. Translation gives CASSQDRPDRRLDTQYF.